This entry lists 15 T cell receptor beta chains sequenced from one sample in a study of cytomegalovirus exposure and HLA in healthy donors. PCR employed 60 Vbeta and 13 Jbeta primers. The data were produced by immunoSEQ multiplex PCR, yet TCRdb's version contains in-frame clones alone and is incomplete. The sample has about 130,000 clones; around 86% are singletons. The sequenced material came from PBMCs. Receptors were obtained from a man aged 18 to 30 in good health and CMV-seronegative.

This clone was counted between two and nine times. This rearrangement joins TRBV7-2 to TRBJ2-2; TRBD1 agrees at 9 bases. CDR1 and CDR2 (germline): SGHTA, FQGNSA. This CDR3 has 13 amino acids. The trim removed 9 bases at V and 5 bases at J, leaving 4 bases unmatched. CDR3 in DNA: TGTGCCAGTCTGACAGGGGGTACCGGGGAGCTGTTTTTT. It codes for CASLTGGTGELFF.

This sequence joins TRBV21-1 and TRBJ1-5; the D call of TRBD1 is as the table states it, not checked on the DNA. TRBV21-1 is annotated as a pseudogene. The CDR3 covers 17 residues. The CDR3 reads CASRPLQGKPSNQPQHF. The CDR3 DNA reads TGTGCCAGCAGGCCGTTACAGGGGAAGCCGAGCAATCAGCCCCAGCATTTT.

V usage is TRBV7-9 and J usage is TRBJ1-6; D perhaps matches TRBD1 (5 bases). The CDR3 spans 14 residues. The germline V gene encodes CDR1 SEHNR and CDR2 FQNEAQ (reference sequence). V was clipped by 5 bases and J by 12 bases, with 17 bases between them. CDR3 nucleotide sequence: TGTGCCAGCAGCCTCTGGGACTCCGGTGGACCCCTCCACTTT. Its protein product is CASSLWDSGGPLHF.

The chain uses TRBV9 and TRBJ2-7; TRBD1 agrees at 11 bases. The J segment lost 2 bases and the V segment lost 4 bases, leaving 5 bases of the junction unmatched. The CDR3 sequence is 15 residues long. Germline V gives CDR1 SGDLS, CDR2 YYNGEE. The CDR3 is CASSPGTGGPYEQYF. The DNA for the CDR3 is TGTGCCAGCAGCCCTGGGACAGGGGGTCCCTACGAGCAGTACTTC.

The rearrangement joins TRBV5-4 to TRBJ2-3; perhaps TRBD2 as D (5 bases). The CDR3 length is 12 residues. The V end was cut by 4 bases, the J end by 6 bases, with 9 bases between. From germline, CDR1 is SGHNT and CDR2 YYREEE (reference sequence). The CDR3 loop is CASSRGLDTQYF. The CDR3 region has the DNA TGTGCCAGCAGCCGGGGTTTGGATACGCAGTATTTT.

The chain carries TRBV6-6 and TRBJ2-7, with 7 bases that match TRBD1. The ends lost 7 bases at V and 6 bases at J; junction bases unmatched: 12. The CDR3 extends over 14 amino acids. Germline CDR1 reads MNHNY; CDR2 reads SVGAGI (reference sequence). The CDR3 DNA reads TGTGCCAGCACCCAAGGGACAGTACGCGCCGAGCAGTACTTC. As protein: CASTQGTVRAEQYF.

This chain joins TRBV4-3 and TRBJ2-1; TRBD2 matches 8 bases. From germline, CDR1 is LGHNA and CDR2 YSLEER. J gave up 9 bases and V 3 bases, and 7 bases lay outside the gene matches. The CDR3 length is 14 residues. The CDR3 protein is CASSHYGGAGEQFF. The DNA for the CDR3 is TGCGCCAGCAGCCATTACGGGGGGGCGGGTGAGCAGTTCTTC.

CDR3: CATKEAGPGGAFF. DNA of the CDR3: TGTGCCACCAAAGAGGCGGGACCCGGGGGAGCTTTCTTT. The rearrangement links TRBV6-1 to TRBJ1-1; D perhaps matches TRBD1 (5 bases). The germline V gene encodes CDR1 MNHNS and CDR2 SASEGT. The CDR3 is 13 amino acids. Trimming left V 10 bases short and J 10 bases short, with 22 bases between.

This chain joins TRBV4-1 and TRBJ2-5, with D possibly TRBD2 on 6 matching bases. Trimming left V 5 bases short and J 5 bases short, with 15 bases between. The germline gives CDR1 MGHRA, CDR2 YSYEKL. CDR3 length: 14 amino acids. The DNA of the CDR3 is TGCGCCAGCAGCTCAATTCCGGGGGTTGAGACCCAGTACTTC. Amino acid sequence: CASSSIPGVETQYF.

The rearrangement links TRBV5-8 to TRBJ2-7; D is unclear. V lost 3 bases to trimming and J lost 6 bases, with 10 bases between them. CDR1 SGHTS and CDR2 YDEGEE come from the germline V gene. CDR3 length: 12 residues. In nucleotides, the CDR3 is TGTGCCAGCAGCTATCTAAGTCGCGAGCAGTACTTC. This sequence encodes CASSYLSREQYF.

This clone appeared once. The rearrangement uses TRBV30 and TRBJ2-2; D remains ambiguous. Per germline, CDR1 GTSNPN and CDR2 SVGIG (reference sequence). The V and J ends lost 0 bases and 6 bases respectively, with 8 bases between them. The CDR3 totals 13 residues. CDR3 sequence reads: CAWSVIAAGELFF. CDR3 DNA sequence: TGTGCCTGGAGTGTCATAGCCGCCGGGGAGCTGTTTTTT.

The chain links TRBV9 to TRBJ2-3, with 9 positions matching TRBD1. The CDR3 consists of 15 residues. Germline CDR1 reads SGDLS; CDR2 reads YYNGEE. The V and J ends lost 3 bases and 3 bases, in that order; junction bases with no gene match: 5. CDR3 nucleotide sequence: TGTGCCAGCAGCGGCAGGGACAGGGCGACAGATACGCAGTATTTT. It encodes CASSGRDRATDTQYF.

This rearrangement joins TRBV28 to TRBJ1-5; D is ambiguous. The CDR3 is 17 amino acids. Between the trimmed V and J ends, which lost 5 bases and 0 bases, there was a span of 17 bases. From germline, CDR1 is MDHEN and CDR2 SYDVKM. DNA of the CDR3: TGTGCCAGCAGTGTTATGTTTAGTGCGTATAGCAATCAGCCCCAGCATTTT. Residues: CASSVMFSAYSNQPQHF.

This chain joins TRBV27 and TRBJ2-7; 7 positions match TRBD2. Germline CDR1 is MNHEY and CDR2 is SMNVEV (reference sequence). With V trimmed by 4 bases and J by 4 bases, 7 bases remained unmatched. This CDR3 region has 14 residues. The CDR3 spells CASSWGGGRYEQYF. CDR3 sequence (DNA): TGTGCCAGCAGTTGGGGCGGGGGTAGGTACGAGCAGTACTTC.

This rearrangement joins TRBV9 to TRBJ2-5; 8 positions agree with TRBD2. Germline V gene lookup returns CDR1 SGDLS and CDR2 YYNGEE. Losses at the gene ends were 2 bases for V and 3 bases for J; bases not matched to a gene: 15. This CDR3 contains 18 residues. The CDR3 loop reads CASSVSPRRGASEETQYF. Written as DNA, the CDR3 is TGTGCCAGCAGCGTTTCCCCCCGGCGGGGGGCGTCGGAAGAGACCCAGTACTTC.